This is a list of T cell receptor beta chains from one sample in a study of shared clonotypes between healthy human individuals. TCRdb keeps only in-frame clones here, not all; method: immunoSEQ multiplex PCR. The sample has more than 2,000,000 clones; 90% to 95% are singletons. What was sequenced was naive CD4+ T cells sorted from blood. These receptors originate from a man between 18 and 35 years old in good health. The CDR3 runs from the conserved cysteine through the conserved F or W. A D gene is named only where the DNA matches it firmly.

CASSVDGYFQETQYF | NA | TRBV9
CATPSKRGQPQHF | NA | TRBV5-8
CASRRDGAYEQYF | NA | TRBV2
CASSHYSASPLPMYEQYF | NA | TRBV23-1
CASSLGDTETQYF | NA | TRBV7-3
CSVEGVRRADTEAFF | NA | TRBV29-1
CASSVALGQGQETQYF | TRBD1 | TRBV9
CASSYSDRATFGTQYF | TRBD1 | TRBV6-5
CASSPVGTGPYEQYF | TRBD1 | TRBV7-2
CASSDRRTPGTDTQYF | NA | TRBV10-1
CASSLVVAASYNEQFF | NA | TRBV5-1
CASSGQGAEQPQHF | TRBD1 | TRBV9
CASSLRTDQETQYF | NA | TRBV5-1
CASTKPLSYEQYF | NA | TRBV6-1
CASSYEGSAYNEQFF | NA | TRBV6-5
CASSEPGRGYEQYF | TRBD1 | TRBV6-1
CASNRDRGYGYTF | TRBD1 | TRBV19
CASSLDEGAWADYGYTF | TRBD1 | TRBV7-7
CASRRTGVVQPQHF | NA | TRBV21-1
CASSYARGLSYEQYF | TRBD1 | TRBV6-6
CASSPDSNQPQHF | NA | TRBV28
CASSRIGTYNEQFF | NA | TRBV11-3
CASSPPLGTQYF | NA | TRBV7-2
CAWSVRSRGISGEQYF | NA | TRBV30
CASSLWGPNTQYF | NA | TRBV5-4
CASSDGPNTEAFF | NA | TRBV2
CASSLGQGNYGYTF | TRBD1 | TRBV7-2
CASSRDSSTKNIQYF | TRBD1 | TRBV7-9
CASSWGDEQYF | NA | TRBV11-2
CASSLSGGPTDTQYF | TRBD2 | TRBV7-3
CSARLYGYTF | NA | TRBV20-1
CASSLVSTGATYNEQFF | NA | TRBV5-1
CASSPLQGGSGETQYF | NA | TRBV11-2
CASSSRLPNEKLFF | NA | TRBV28
CASSSSSYEQYF | NA | TRBV5-1
CASSAGVLNTEAFF | NA | TRBV18
CASSSEYRTEAFF | NA | TRBV6-1
CASSEAQGSGGANVLTF | NA | TRBV2
CASSLNQAGEKLFF | NA | TRBV13
CASSESPTGGDTQYF | TRBD1 | TRBV10-2